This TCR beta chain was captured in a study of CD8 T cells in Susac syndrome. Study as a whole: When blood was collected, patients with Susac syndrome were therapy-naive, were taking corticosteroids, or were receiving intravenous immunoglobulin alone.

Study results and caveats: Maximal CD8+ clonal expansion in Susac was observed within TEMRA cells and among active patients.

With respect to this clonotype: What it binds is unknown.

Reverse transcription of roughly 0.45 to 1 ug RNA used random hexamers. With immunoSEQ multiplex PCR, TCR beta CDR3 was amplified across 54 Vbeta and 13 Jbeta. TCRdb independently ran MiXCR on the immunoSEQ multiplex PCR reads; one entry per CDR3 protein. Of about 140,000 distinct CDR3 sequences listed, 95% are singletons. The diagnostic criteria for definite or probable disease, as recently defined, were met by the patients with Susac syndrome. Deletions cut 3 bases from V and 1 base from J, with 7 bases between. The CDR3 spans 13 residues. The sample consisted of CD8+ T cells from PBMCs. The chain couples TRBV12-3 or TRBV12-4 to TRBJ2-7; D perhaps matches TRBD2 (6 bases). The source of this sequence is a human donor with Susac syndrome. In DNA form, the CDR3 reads TGTGCCAGCAGTTTTGGGGGGTCCTACGAGCAGTACTTC. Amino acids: CASSFGGSYEQYF.